This T cell receptor beta chain derives from a study of blood T cell repertoires in COVID-19. Turning to the study itself: Sample material is recorded as cDNA or gDNA derived from T cells, B-cell-depleted T cells, or PBMCs.

Seattle researchers signed up patients amid active infection and tracked them longitudinally. Repertoires were generated with immunoSEQ multiplex PCR, while TCRdb's copy carries only in-frame clones and drops some. The sample consists of about 200,000 clones, approximately 90% of them appearing once. Trimming took 10 bases from V and 2 from J, leaving 17 bases between them. CDR1 and CDR2 from the germline V gene are MNHEY and SVGAGI. The CDR3 has 14 amino acids. This chain connects TRBV6-5 to TRBJ1-2; D uncertain. This TCR derives from a woman aged 45-65 years with COVID-19, enrolled during active disease. Sequenced sample: peripheral blood. Here the CDR3 reads CATAIGWQNYGYTF. CDR3 coding DNA: TGTGCCACTGCGATCGGGTGGCAGAACTATGGCTACACCTTC.